The T cell receptor (beta chain) described here comes from a study of CD8 T cells in Susac syndrome. Study-level background: Treatment at blood withdrawal was none, corticosteroids, or intravenous immunoglobulin alone in Susac syndrome patients.

V was clipped by 2 bases and J by 7 bases, with 21 bases between them. The CDR3 extends over 16 amino acids. In germline, CDR1 is MGHRA, CDR2 YSYEKL. On this clonotype: Its target is not known.

Sequencing of TCR beta, carried out with a high-throughput approach, was applied to CD8+ and CD4+ T cells from the blood. Study outcomes and limitations: When the CD4+ T cell repertoires of patients with Susac syndrome were examined, they did not show any clonal expansion.

An amount of RNA that ranged from about 0.45 to 1 ug was reverse transcribed with random hexamers. Across 54 Vbeta and 13 Jbeta, TCR beta CDR3 was amplified with immunoSEQ multiplex PCR. In TCRdb, the immunoSEQ multiplex PCR reads were re-called with MiXCR into one record per CDR3 protein. The sample has some 180,000 distinct CDR3 sequences; over 90% are singletons. The sequence was obtained from a human donor with Susac syndrome. Source material: CD4+ T cells from PBMCs. This chain links TRBV4-1 with TRBJ2-7; maybe TRBD2 (6 bases). This CDR3 reads CASSQLPPGSGGEQYF. Written as DNA, the CDR3 is TGCGCCAGCAGCCAACTTCCTCCGGGCTCAGGAGGGGAGCAGTACTTC.